Shown below are 5 T cell receptor beta chains from a single sample sequenced in a study of blood T cell repertoires in COVID-19 (dated by TCRdb to 2020 to 2021). To prepare the library, the immunoSEQ multiplex PCR assay was applied. TCRdb took this table from immuneACCESS and kept in-frame rearrangements with V and J called. Such tables lack part of the clones; where checked against another copy, unresolved V genes explain under half of the gap, and the rest is unexplained. Within this sample are 90,000 to 120,000 clones, with approximately 88% of them counted one time only. The ten most abundant clones make up 4.5% to 5% of the sample. The sequencing input was peripheral blood. Receptors originate from a middle-aged man with active or convalescent COVID-19.

The V call is TRBV30, the J call TRBJ2-7; TRBD1 matches at 7 bases. V gave up 3 bases and J gave up 1 base; unmatched junction bases: 6. The CDR3 totals 14 residues. In germline, CDR1 is GTSNPN, CDR2 SVGIG (reference sequence). The CDR3 sequence is CAWRGTALSYEQYF. CDR3 in DNA: TGTGCCTGGAGGGGGACAGCACTTTCCTACGAGCAGTACTTC.

The genes are TRBV28 and TRBJ1-5; D gene ambiguous. Trimming took off 3 bases at V and 10 bases at J, with 10 bases between the two ends. Germline CDR1 MDHEN, CDR2 SYDVKM. The CDR3 sequence is 12 residues long. The CDR3 DNA reads TGTGCCAGCAGTTTGGGAGGTTTACCCCAGCATTTT. It yields the protein CASSLGGLPQHF.

This chain connects TRBV5-6 to TRBJ2-1; 8 bases map to TRBD2. The CDR3 is made up of 18 amino acids. CDR1 is SGHDT and CDR2 is YYEEEE in the germline V gene. V lost 1 base and J lost 0; bases outside the gene matches: 9. CDR3 coding DNA: TGTGCCAGCAGCTTGTTTGTCAGCGGGAGACACTCCTACAATGAGCAGTTCTTC. It yields the protein CASSLFVSGRHSYNEQFF.

The rearrangement uses TRBV4-2 and TRBJ1-1; no firm D call. Per germline, CDR1 LGHNA and CDR2 YNFKEQ. V shed 2 bases and J shed 8 bases, with 12 bases lying between them. The CDR3 spans 13 residues. Written as DNA, the CDR3 is TGTGCCAGCAGCCAAAGTTATATGGGCGAAGCTTTCTTT. This encodes CASSQSYMGEAFF.

The chain links TRBV6-1 to TRBJ1-1; D is perhaps TRBD1 (5 bases). The V gene's germline CDR1 is MNHNS and CDR2 SASEGT. The V end lost 0 bases, the J end lost 4 bases, and 12 bases lay between the germline ends. The CDR3 runs to 15 residues. CDR3 residues: CASSEAGARGTEAFF. The CDR3 bases are TGTGCCAGCAGTGAAGCCGGGGCGCGGGGCACTGAAGCTTTCTTT.